Below are 9 T cell receptor beta chains sequenced from a single sample in a study of breast tumors, draining lymph nodes, adjacent tissues. Breast cancer patients provided tissue from their axillary draining lymph nodes. A single record per CDR3 protein comes from TCRdb applying MiXCR to the multiplex PCR reads. The sample records 250,000 or so distinct CDR3 sequences, about 33% being singletons. What was sequenced was axillary lymph node tissue. The receptors were sampled from a female donor with breast cancer. Some clones in this sample may be carry-over from other donors' samples.

The rearrangement uses TRBV24-1 and TRBJ2-5; 9 bases align to TRBD1. Germline V CDR1 and CDR2: KGHDR, SFDVKD. The CDR3 contains 16 residues. V trimming: 2 bases; J trimming: 5 bases; junction bases outside the gene matches: 8. Written as DNA, the CDR3 is TGTGCCACCAGTGATTACCGGGACAGGGTGCAGGAGACCCAGTACTTC. It specifies CATSDYRDRVQETQYF.

This clonotype was picked up a small number of times. CDR3 amino acids: CASSGDGNNQETQYF. The CDR3 region has the DNA TGTGCCAGCAGTGGGGACGGTAATAACCAAGAGACCCAGTACTTC. The chain carries TRBV28 and TRBJ2-5; D is perhaps TRBD1 or TRBD2 (5 bases each). This CDR3 is 15 amino acids long. CDR1 and CDR2 from the germline V gene are MDHEN and SYDVKM. With 5 bases removed from V and 0 bases from J, the gap between germline ends came to 13 bases.

V and J are TRBV9 and TRBJ2-3, with unresolved D. Germline V gene sequence: CDR1 SGDLS, CDR2 YYNGEE. CDR3 length equals 13 residues. V gave up 3 bases and J gave up 4 bases, with 9 bases separating them. The CDR3 sequence: CASSGRIADTQYF. CDR3 nucleotides: TGTGCCAGCAGCGGGAGAATAGCAGATACGCAGTATTTT.

The CDR3 loop reads CATSATRRGGVDTQYF. CDR3 nucleotide sequence: TGTGCCACCAGTGCCACCCGGCGGGGCGGGGTAGATACGCAGTATTTT. This rearrangement joins TRBV24-1 to TRBJ2-3, with D tentatively TRBD2 (6 bases). The ends were cut back, 5 bases at V and 5 bases at J, with 19 bases in the middle. The V gene's germline CDR1 is KGHDR and CDR2 SFDVKD. The CDR3 totals 16 residues.

There are a few counts of this clonotype. The chain couples TRBV19 to TRBJ1-1, with 7 bases identical to TRBD1. V lost 5 bases and J lost 7; bases outside the gene matches: 13. Germline-derived CDR1 and CDR2 are LNHDA and SQIVND (reference sequence). The CDR3 has 15 residues. CDR3 nucleotides: TGTGCCAGTAGTGCTCCCGGGGACAGTCGCTTTGAAGCTTTCTTT. Translating gives CASSAPGDSRFEAFF.

Concerning this clonotype itself: Since a much larger clone is just one base distant, this may be a read error. This chain uses TRBV11-3 with TRBJ2-1; 10 bases are a match to TRBD2. CDR1 is SGHNT and CDR2 is YENEEA in the germline V gene. There are 15 residues in the CDR3. After removal of 5 bases from V and 1 base from J, the junction contained 2 bases not matched to a gene. CDR3 in amino acids: CASSTSGMSYNEQFF. The CDR3 DNA is TGTGCCAGCAGCACTAGCGGGATGTCCTACAATGAGCAGTTCTTC.

This clonotype came up many times. This chain joins TRBV19 and TRBJ1-4; D remains ambiguous. There are 14 residues in the CDR3. Between the trimmed V and J ends, which lost 3 bases and 4 bases, there was a span of 9 bases. The germline CDR1 and CDR2 sequences are LNHDA and SQIVND (reference sequence). DNA for the CDR3: TGTGCCAGTAGTATGGGTCTCTTTAATGAAAAACTGTTTTTT. Protein: CASSMGLFNEKLFF.

This clonotype was seen many times. J is TRBJ2-7 and V is TRBV10-2, with 10 bases identical to TRBD1. Trimming at V came to 8 bases and at J to 4 bases, leaving 5 bases not matched to a gene. The germline CDR1 and CDR2 sequences are WSHSY and SAAADI. This CDR3 contains 13 residues. CDR3 sequence reads: CASQDRGRYEQYF. DNA for the CDR3: TGCGCCAGCCAGGACAGGGGGAGATACGAGCAGTACTTC.

A note on this clonotype: Since the CDR3 does not end with the conserved phenylalanine or tryptophan, this likely comes from a read error. V gene TRBV12-3 or TRBV12-4 combines with J gene TRBJ2-5, with TRBD2 identical over 11 bases. The CDR3 runs to 14 residues. The trim removed 11 bases at V and 5 bases at J, leaving 10 bases unmatched. The CDR3 region is CARKLAGGMETQYL. CDR3 in DNA: TGTGCCCGCAAATTAGCGGGAGGGATGGAGACCCAGTACCTC.